This T cell receptor beta chain is from a study of lymphopenia after photon versus proton radiotherapy. This table comes from immunoSEQ multiplex PCR, and its TCRdb copy is limited to in-frame clones, with some not included. The sample contains tens of thousands of clones, just over 90% of which appear only once. J lost 0 bases, V lost 7 bases, and 2 bases had no gene match. The CDR3 has 13 residues. Per germline, CDR1 LNHDA and CDR2 SQIVND (reference sequence). This chain uses TRBV19 with TRBJ2-7; 8 bases match TRBD2. The receptor was derived from a woman aged 70-85 years with pancreatic cancer. The sequencing used peripheral blood, collected from a patient treated with photon-based radiotherapy. The CDR3: CASTSGSSYEQYF. The CDR3 nucleotides read TGTGCCAGTACCAGCGGGAGCTCCTACGAGCAGTACTTC.